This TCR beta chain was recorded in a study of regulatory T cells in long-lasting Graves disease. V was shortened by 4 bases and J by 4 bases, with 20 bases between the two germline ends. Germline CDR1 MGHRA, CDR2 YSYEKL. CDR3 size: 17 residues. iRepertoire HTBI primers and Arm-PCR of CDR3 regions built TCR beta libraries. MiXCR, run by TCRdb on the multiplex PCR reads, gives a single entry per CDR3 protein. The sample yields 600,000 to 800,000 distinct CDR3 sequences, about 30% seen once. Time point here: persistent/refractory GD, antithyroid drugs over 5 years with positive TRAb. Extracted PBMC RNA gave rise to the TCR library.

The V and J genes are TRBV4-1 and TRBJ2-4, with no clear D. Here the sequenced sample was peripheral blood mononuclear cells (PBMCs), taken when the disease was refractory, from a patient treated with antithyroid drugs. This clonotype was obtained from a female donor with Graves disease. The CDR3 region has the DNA TGCGCCAGCAGCCCCGAAGGATCGGCAGCTGAGAAAAACATTCAGTACTTC. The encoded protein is CASSPEGSAAEKNIQYF.